This TCR beta chain was obtained from a study of cytomegalovirus exposure and HLA in healthy donors. About this clone: Its target is unknown.

Study-wide results and limits: Later analysis identified about 18,000 TCR beta sequences associated with HLA alleles, using a false discovery rate threshold of 0.05.

The V gene end was trimmed by 0 bases and the J gene end by 1 base; junction bases not matched to a gene: 5. CDR1 is MNHEY and CDR2 is SMNVEV in the germline V gene (reference sequence). The CDR3 sequence is 17 residues long. The PCR contained 60 Vbeta and 13 Jbeta primers. Method: immunoSEQ multiplex PCR; TCRdb's copy keeps in-frame clones and lacks some. Counted here are some 150,000 clones, around 73% occurring once; the ten biggest clones make up around 1.7%. The sample consisted of PBMCs. The chain recombines TRBV27 with TRBJ2-2; 7 nucleotides line up with TRBD1. This TCR derives from a female donor in good health and CMV-seronegative. The CDR3 here is CASSLSADRVNTGELFF. CDR3 nucleotides: TGTGCCAGCAGTTTATCTGCCGACAGGGTGAACACCGGGGAGCTGTTTTTT.